This T cell receptor beta chain is drawn from a study of blood T cell repertoires in COVID-19. CDR1 is SGDLS, CDR2 YYNGEE, per germline. The V gene lost 3 bases and the J gene lost 7 bases, with 13 bases spanning the gap. The CDR3 has 13 residues. Sequencing used immunoSEQ multiplex PCR; TCRdb keeps in-frame clones, though not all of them. The repertoire holds approximately 440,000 clones, around 88% seen once, with around 12% in the top ten. V and J are TRBV9 and TRBJ1-1; maybe TRBD1 (6 bases). What was sequenced was peripheral blood. This sequence was found in a woman between 45 and 65 years old with COVID-19, enrolled during active disease. CDR3 sequence: CASSGGQSFEAFF. In nucleotides, the CDR3 is TGTGCCAGCAGCGGAGGACAGTCTTTTGAAGCTTTCTTT.